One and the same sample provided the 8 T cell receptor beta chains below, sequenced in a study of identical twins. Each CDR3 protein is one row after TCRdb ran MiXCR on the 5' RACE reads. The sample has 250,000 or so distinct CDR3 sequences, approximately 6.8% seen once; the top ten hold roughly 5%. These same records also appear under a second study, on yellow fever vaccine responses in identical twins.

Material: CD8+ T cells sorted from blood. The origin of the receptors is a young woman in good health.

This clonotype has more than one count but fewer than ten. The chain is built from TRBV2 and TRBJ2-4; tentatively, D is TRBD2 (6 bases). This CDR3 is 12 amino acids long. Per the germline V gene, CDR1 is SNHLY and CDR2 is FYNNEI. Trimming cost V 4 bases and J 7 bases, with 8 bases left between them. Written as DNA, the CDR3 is TGTGCCAGCAGTGGACTAGAGAACATTCAGTACTTC. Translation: CASSGLENIQYF.

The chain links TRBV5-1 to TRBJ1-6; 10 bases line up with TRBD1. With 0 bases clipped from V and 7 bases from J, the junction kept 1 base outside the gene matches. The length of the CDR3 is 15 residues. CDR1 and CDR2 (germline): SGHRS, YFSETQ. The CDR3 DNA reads TGCGCCAGCAGCTTGGTGGGACAGGGGAATTCACCCCTCCACTTT. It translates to CASSLVGQGNSPLHF.

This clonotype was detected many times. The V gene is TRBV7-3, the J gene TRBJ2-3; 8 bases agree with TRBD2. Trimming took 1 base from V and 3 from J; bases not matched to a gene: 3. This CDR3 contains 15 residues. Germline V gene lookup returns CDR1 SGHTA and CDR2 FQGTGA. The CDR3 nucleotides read TGTGCCAGCAGCTTAATGCTAGCGGGTACAGATACGCAGTATTTT. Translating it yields CASSLMLAGTDTQYF. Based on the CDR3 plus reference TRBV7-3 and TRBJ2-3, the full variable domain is GAGVSQTPSNKVTEKGKYVELRCDPISGHTALYWYRQSLGQGPEFLIYFQGTGAADDSGLPNDRFFAVRPEGSVSTLKIQRTERGDSAVYLCASSLMLAGTDTQYFGPGTRLTVL.

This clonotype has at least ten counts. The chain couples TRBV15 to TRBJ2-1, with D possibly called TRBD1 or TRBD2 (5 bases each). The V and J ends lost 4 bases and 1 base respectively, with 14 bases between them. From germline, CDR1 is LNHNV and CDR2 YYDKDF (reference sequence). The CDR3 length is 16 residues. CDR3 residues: CATSTGRDPSYNEQFF. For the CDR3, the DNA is TGTGCCACCAGCACAGGCCGGGACCCTTCCTACAATGAGCAGTTCTTC.

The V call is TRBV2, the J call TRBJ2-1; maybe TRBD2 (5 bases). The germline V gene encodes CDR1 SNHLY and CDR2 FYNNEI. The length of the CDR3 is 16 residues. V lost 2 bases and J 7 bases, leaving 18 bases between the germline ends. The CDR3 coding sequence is TGTGCCAGCAGTGAACCGCGGACTGGGCTTGGGAATGAGCAGTTCTTC. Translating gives CASSEPRTGLGNEQFF.

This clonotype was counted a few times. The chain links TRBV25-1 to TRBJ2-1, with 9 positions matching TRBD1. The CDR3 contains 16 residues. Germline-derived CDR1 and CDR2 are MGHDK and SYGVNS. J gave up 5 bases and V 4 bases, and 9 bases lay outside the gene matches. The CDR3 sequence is CASSVFLTGGDNEQFF. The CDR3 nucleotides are TGTGCCAGCAGTGTTTTCTTGACAGGGGGTGACAATGAGCAGTTCTTC. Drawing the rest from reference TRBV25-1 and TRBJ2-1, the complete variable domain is EADIYQTPRYLVIGTGKKITLECSQTMGHDKMYWYQQDPGMELHLIHYSYGVNSTEKGDLSSESTVSRIRTEHFPLTLESARPSHTSQYLCASSVFLTGGDNEQFFGPGTRLTVL.

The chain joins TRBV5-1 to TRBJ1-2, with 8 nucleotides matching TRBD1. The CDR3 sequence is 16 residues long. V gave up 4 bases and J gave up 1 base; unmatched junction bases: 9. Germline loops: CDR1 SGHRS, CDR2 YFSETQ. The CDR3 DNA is TGCGCCAGCAGCACCGCCCCAGGGGGCTTTAACTATGGCTACACCTTC. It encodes CASSTAPGGFNYGYTF. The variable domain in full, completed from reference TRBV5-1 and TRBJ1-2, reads KAGVTQTPRYLIKTRGQQVTLSCSPISGHRSVSWYQQTPGQGLQFLFEYFSETQRNKGNFPGRFSGRQFSNSRSEMNVSTLELGDSALYLCASSTAPGGFNYGYTFGSGTRLTVV.

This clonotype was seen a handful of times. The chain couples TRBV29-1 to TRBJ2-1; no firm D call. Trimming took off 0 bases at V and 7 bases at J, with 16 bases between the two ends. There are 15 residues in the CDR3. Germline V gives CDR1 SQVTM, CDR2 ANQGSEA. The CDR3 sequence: CSVEDPKAWENEQFF. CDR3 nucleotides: TGCAGCGTTGAAGATCCCAAGGCTTGGGAAAATGAGCAGTTCTTC.